Below, 13 T cell receptor beta chains from the same sample are listed, as sequenced in a study of blood T cells in healthy people across ages. With a J-beta primer mix and a sample-barcoded 5' primer, a second PCR ran about 6 to 11 cycles. From the 5' RACE reads, TCRdb called clonotypes with MiXCR, one entry per CDR3 protein. The sample lists some 1.6 million distinct CDR3 sequences, 30% to 40% occurring once. Sequencing was carried out using blood. All receptors come from a woman aged 25 to 39 in good health.

The genes are TRBV5-5 and TRBJ2-1; no definite D call. V lost 2 bases and J 6 bases, leaving 9 bases between the germline ends. Looked up from germline, CDR1 is SGHKS and CDR2 is YYEKEE (reference sequence). The CDR3 runs 13 residues. The CDR3 DNA is TGTGCCAGCAGCTTCGAACTGGGCAATGAGCAGTTCTTC. Residues: CASSFELGNEQFF.

The rearrangement uses TRBV27 and TRBJ2-1; TRBD2 matches 10 bases. V was clipped by 6 bases and J by 6 bases; unmatched bases: 5. The CDR3 totals 14 residues. The V gene's germline CDR1 is MNHEY and CDR2 SMNVEV (reference sequence). CDR3 sequence: CASRPSGGTNEQFF. CDR3 in DNA: TGTGCCAGCAGGCCTAGCGGGGGAACCAATGAGCAGTTCTTC.

Many counts were recorded for this clonotype. The V call is TRBV20-1, the J call TRBJ2-5; 15 bases align to TRBD2. CDR1 and CDR2 from the germline V gene are DFQATT and SNEGSKA (reference sequence). Trimming took 6 bases from V and 7 from J; bases not matched to a gene: 6. CDR3 length: 14 amino acids. CDR3: CSAQGLAGGATQYF. The CDR3 DNA sequence: TGCAGTGCCCAGGGACTAGCGGGAGGAGCGACCCAGTACTTC.

The sample holds one count of this clonotype. Compared with germline, one end of the junction differs, possibly owing to a read error. This chain joins TRBV18 and TRBJ1-4, with D maybe TRBD1 (6 bases). This CDR3 is built from 16 residues. CDR1 is KGHSH, CDR2 LQKENI, per germline. CDR3 in amino acids: CASPPITGQSHEKLFF. The CDR3 DNA follows: TGTGCCAGCCCACCAATAACGGGACAATCACATGAAAAACTGTTTTTT.

In this sample, this clonotype turned up a few times. J is TRBJ2-1 and V is TRBV7-9; 10 bases align to TRBD2. This CDR3 has 15 amino acids. Germline V CDR1 and CDR2: SEHNR, FQNEAQ (reference sequence). With V trimmed by 6 bases and J by 5 bases, 7 bases remained unmatched. The CDR3 is CASRTQLAGNNEQFF. The DNA for the CDR3 is TGTGCCAGCAGGACACAACTAGCGGGAAACAATGAGCAGTTCTTC.

This clonotype was detected ten times or more. The chain uses TRBV7-9 and TRBJ2-7, with D possibly matching TRBD2 (6 bases). Trimming left V 2 bases short and J 0 bases short, with 11 bases between. CDR3 size: 15 residues. Per germline, CDR1 SEHNR and CDR2 FQNEAQ (reference sequence). This CDR3 reads CASSLSRGSSYEQYF. DNA for the CDR3: TGTGCCAGCAGCTTATCACGGGGGAGCTCCTACGAGCAGTACTTC.

V gene TRBV5-6 combines with J gene TRBJ2-1, with D tentatively TRBD1 or TRBD2 (5 bases each). V was clipped by 4 bases and J by 13 bases, with 18 bases between them. Germline CDR1 and CDR2: SGHDT and YYEEEE. The length of the CDR3 is 13 residues. CDR3 sequence: CASSEGLGETQFF. For the CDR3, the DNA is TGTGCCAGCAGCGAAGGCCTAGGGGAGACCCAGTTCTTC.

This clonotype was recorded many times. V is TRBV7-2 and J is TRBJ2-7; 10 bases are a match to TRBD2. This CDR3 is built from 14 residues. Germline-derived CDR1 and CDR2 are SGHTA and FQGNSA. V gave up 4 bases and J gave up 3 bases; unmatched junction bases: 3. The chain's CDR3 is CASSWGLANYEQYF. CDR3 bases: TGTGCCAGCAGCTGGGGACTAGCGAACTACGAGCAGTACTTC.

This clonotype was found many times. This chain uses TRBV29-1 with TRBJ2-1, with unresolved D. Trimming shortened V by 7 bases and J by 0 bases, and 10 bases separated the two germline ends. The germline V gene encodes CDR1 SQVTM and CDR2 ANQGSEA. The CDR3 is made up of 13 amino acids. CDR3 in amino acids: CSASLSSYNEQFF. In DNA, the CDR3 is TGCAGCGCCAGCCTGAGCTCCTACAATGAGCAGTTCTTC.

To note about this clonotype: This may arise from a read error, as a much more abundant clone is one base away. This sequence joins TRBV6-2 or TRBV6-3 and TRBJ2-1; 8 positions match TRBD2. This CDR3 comprises 16 residues. The V gene end was trimmed by 11 bases and the J gene end by 7 bases; junction bases not matched to a gene: 19. CDR1 and CDR2 from the germline V gene are MNHEY and SVGEGT. The CDR3 sequence is CAGITLAGKAGNEQFF. The CDR3 DNA follows: TGTGCCGGCATCACCCTAGCGGGTAAAGCGGGTAATGAGCAGTTCTTC.

The gene calls are TRBV20-1 and TRBJ2-1; 8 bases are shared with TRBD2. The CDR3 covers 14 residues. V was clipped by 1 base and J by 5 bases; unmatched bases: 4. Per the germline V gene, CDR1 is DFQATT and CDR2 is SNEGSKA (reference sequence). The CDR3 region has the DNA TGCAGTGCTAGAGGTAGCGGGACCCACAATGAGCAGTTCTTC. This sequence encodes CSARGSGTHNEQFF.

This chain's CDR3 is CASRSAGANVLTF. Written as DNA, the CDR3 is TGTGCCAGCAGGAGCGCTGGGGCCAACGTCCTGACTTTC. The chain is built from TRBV11-2 and TRBJ2-6; no clear D gene. The germline V gene encodes CDR1 SGHAT and CDR2 FQNNGV. The CDR3 totals 13 residues. With 6 bases removed from V and 2 bases from J, the gap between germline ends came to 5 bases. Complete variable domain (other parts from reference TRBV11-2 and TRBJ2-6): EAGVAQSPRYKIIEKRQSVAFWCNPISGHATLYWYQQILGQGPKLLIQFQNNGVVDDSQLPKDRFSAERLKGVDSTLKIQPAKLEDSAVYLCASRSAGANVLTFGAGSRLTVL.

This chain uses TRBV12-3 or TRBV12-4 with TRBJ2-2; D may correspond to TRBD1 or TRBD2 (6 bases each). There are 13 residues in the CDR3. Trimming left V 1 base short and J 7 bases short, with 7 bases between. The CDR3 loop is CASSLEGGGELFF. In DNA, the CDR3 is TGTGCCAGCAGTTTAGAGGGGGGCGGGGAGCTGTTTTTT.